This TCR beta chain comes out of a study of cytomegalovirus exposure and HLA in healthy donors. This clone was seen only once. The antigen is undetermined. This CDR3 is built from 19 residues. V shed 4 bases, J shed 0 bases, and the junction held 10 bases outside the gene matches. The germline CDR1 and CDR2 sequences are WSHSY and SAAADI. Primers: 60 Vbeta forward and 13 Jbeta reverse. Data came from immunoSEQ multiplex PCR; TCRdb stores just in-frame clones and leaves some out. In the table there are over 100,000 clones, about four fifths of which are singletons. Study-wide findings and caveats: It has been reported that TCR beta sequences accurately predicted the HLA-A and HLA-B alleles of most subjects. Presence/absence analyses treated sequencing depth as roughly uniform across donors. Reportedly, a later analysis found an Asian-associated ancestry cluster had fewer N-insertions than the approximately 700-donor mean.

This rearrangement joins TRBV10-2 to TRBJ2-6, with 9 nucleotides matching TRBD1. The clonotype was recovered from a young man in good health and CMV-seropositive. The sequenced sample consisted of PBMCs. CDR3 loop: CASSGSGTGTVSGANVLTF. DNA for the CDR3: TGCGCCAGCAGTGGATCCGGGACAGGGACCGTCTCTGGGGCCAACGTCCTGACTTTC.